This T cell receptor (beta chain) is drawn from a study of CD8 T cells in ankylosing spondylitis. The study, taken as a whole, reports: The clones that were linked to disease were reported to be significantly enriched in matched synovial fluid samples from ankylosing spondylitis patients. Disease-linked clones proved CD8+ and comparatively uncommon in peripheral blood. Eight or nine highly homologous variants made up a TCR beta motif that seemed to typify ankylosing spondylitis blood.

This clonotype was seen ten or more times. The target antigen is unknown. Library preparation for TCR beta used quantitative 5'-RACE with molecular barcodes. TCRdb re-called the 5' RACE reads through MiXCR, storing one row per CDR3 protein. The data contain hundreds of thousands of distinct CDR3 sequences, roughly 18% of them seen just once; the ten biggest clones take up under 45%. The receptor was isolated from a male donor with ankylosing spondylitis. The material sequenced was blood, either unsorted or a sorted T cell fraction (not recorded which).

The CDR3 sequence: CASSSSATSYNEQFF. CDR3 in DNA: TGTGCCAGCAGTTCCAGCGCGACCTCCTACAATGAGCAGTTCTTC. The J gene is TRBJ2-1, the V gene TRBV28; no reliable D call. V gave up 4 bases and J gave up 0 bases, with 10 bases separating them. The germline V gene has CDR1 MDHEN and CDR2 SYDVKM. CDR3 length: 15 amino acids. The full variable domain, completed using reference TRBV28 and TRBJ2-1, is DVKVTQSSRYLVKRTGEKVFLECVQDMDHENMFWYRQDPGLGLRLIYFSYDVKMKEKGDIPEGYSVSREKKERFSLILESASTNQTSMYLCASSSSATSYNEQFFGPGTRLTVL.